The 10 T cell receptor beta chains below come from one sample, sequenced in a study of response to subunit inactivated influenza vaccine. One entry per CDR3 protein, called by TCRdb with MiXCR from the RT-PCR reads. The profile shows hundreds of thousands of distinct CDR3 sequences, 15% to 17% of them singletons. This sample comprised PBMCs from blood, obtained about 11 days after vaccination. The receptors stem from a man aged 45-65 years who received an inactivated influenza vaccine.

This clonotype was counted between two and nine times. The chain uses TRBV28 and TRBJ2-3, with 14 bases that match TRBD2. V lost 3 bases and J lost 6; bases outside the gene matches: 11. Germline V gene data show CDR1 as MDHEN and CDR2 as SYDVKM. The CDR3 extends over 18 amino acids. The CDR3 bases are TGTGCCAGCAGTTTCGGGACTAGCGGGAGCGGACCTAGGGATACGCAGTATTTT. It is translated as CASSFGTSGSGPRDTQYF.

At least ten counts were recorded for this clonotype. This rearrangement joins TRBV20-1 to TRBJ1-2; TRBD1 matches at 9 bases. CDR3 length: 13 residues. The ends lost 4 bases at V and 2 bases at J; junction bases unmatched: 2. CDR1 and CDR2 from the germline V gene are DFQATT and SNEGSKA (reference sequence). CDR3 DNA: TGCAGTGCTACCGGGACAGGGAACTATGGCTACACCTTC. Protein sequence: CSATGTGNYGYTF.

The chain carries TRBV6-1 and TRBJ2-7; 9 bases line up with TRBD1. The CDR3 has 16 residues. Per germline, CDR1 MNHNS and CDR2 SASEGT. The J segment lost 0 bases and the V segment lost 2 bases, leaving 5 bases of the junction unmatched. The CDR3 here is CASSELGTGSSYEQYF. CDR3 nucleotides: TGTGCCAGCAGTGAACTTGGGACAGGGAGCTCCTACGAGCAGTACTTC.

This clonotype turned up a few times. The J gene is TRBJ2-4, the V gene TRBV18; D is possibly TRBD1 (5 bases). There are 14 residues in the CDR3. CDR1 and CDR2 (germline): KGHSH, LQKENI. V was trimmed by 6 bases and J by 5 bases, leaving 14 bases between them. CDR3 loop: CASSVAETENIQYF. The CDR3 DNA sequence: TGTGCCAGCTCTGTGGCTGAGACAGAAAACATTCAGTACTTC. The full variable domain, completed using reference TRBV18 and TRBJ2-4, is NAGVMQNPRHLVRRRGQEARLRCSPMKGHSHVYWYRQLPEEGLKFMVYLQKENIIDESGMPKERFSAEFPKEGPSILRIQQVVRGDSAAYFCASSVAETENIQYFGAGTRLSVL.

J is TRBJ1-1 and V is TRBV21-1; the table's D call of TRBD1 was not tested on the DNA. TRBV21-1 constitutes a pseudogene. There are 14 residues in the CDR3. CDR3 in DNA: TGTGCCAGCAGGCCGGGGTTCCTCTGCACTGAAGCTTTCTTT. Its translation: CASRPGFLCTEAFF.

The chain couples TRBV6-2 or TRBV6-3 to TRBJ1-5, with a weak D call TRBD1 (5 bases). The CDR3 extends over 13 amino acids. Germline CDR1 reads MNHEY; CDR2 reads SVGEGT. V was shortened by 1 base and J by 6 bases, with 7 bases between the two germline ends. Here the CDR3 DNA reads TGTGCCAGCAGTTACTTCGGGGGTCAGCCCCAGCATTTT. This codes for CASSYFGGQPQHF.

This clonotype was seen a few times. CDR3 coding DNA: TGTGCCAGCAGCTTAGACGGGACACGTCGGGCGCAGTTCTTC. It encodes CASSLDGTRRAQFF. V usage is TRBV7-2 and J usage is TRBJ2-1; D perhaps matches TRBD1 (6 bases). The CDR3 loop spans 14 amino acids. Germline V gene lookup returns CDR1 SGHTA and CDR2 FQGNSA. Trimming took off 1 base at V and 12 bases at J, with 16 bases between the two ends.

This clonotype came up many times. This chain joins TRBV12-3 or TRBV12-4 and TRBJ1-4; no definite D call. The CDR3 contains 13 residues. Between the trimmed V and J ends, which lost 0 bases and 8 bases, there was a span of 7 bases. The CDR3 region has the DNA TGTGCCAGCAGTTTAGCTGGAGGGGAAAAACTGTTTTTT. This encodes CASSLAGGEKLFF.

This clonotype showed up many times. The V call is TRBV7-8, the J call TRBJ2-2; no firm D call. Trimming took off 2 bases at V and 1 base at J, with 8 bases between the two ends. This CDR3 has 15 residues. Germline values: CDR1 SGHVS, CDR2 FQNEAQ. The CDR3 sequence is CASSLLQMNTGELFF. DNA for the CDR3: TGTGCCAGCAGCTTATTACAGATGAACACCGGGGAGCTGTTTTTT.

The chain carries TRBV19 and TRBJ2-3; 7 bases are shared with TRBD2. Germline V gene data show CDR1 as LNHDA and CDR2 as SQIVND (reference sequence). V dropped 4 bases and J dropped 3; count of bases not matched to a gene: 4. There are 14 residues in the CDR3. The CDR3 loop is CASSTAGTTDTQYF. CDR3 DNA sequence: TGTGCCAGTAGTACAGCGGGGACTACAGATACGCAGTATTTT. The variable domain in full, with the rest retrieved from reference TRBV19 and TRBJ2-3, is DGGITQSPKYLFRKEGQNVTLSCEQNLNHDAMYWYRQDPGQGLRLIYYSQIVNDFQKGDIAEGYSVSREKKESFPLTVTSAQKNPTAFYLCASSTAGTTDTQYFGPGTRLTVL.